This T cell receptor beta chain was observed in a study of blood T cells in healthy people across ages. V lost 3 bases, J lost 1 base, and 7 bases lay in between. Germline CDR1 is SGDLS and CDR2 is YYNGEE. The CDR3 covers 14 residues. In terms of origin and age, donors were healthy Caucasian individuals from Russia aged 6 to 90. With a J-beta primer mix and a sample-barcoded 5' primer, a second PCR ran about 7 to 12 cycles. TCRdb passed the 5' RACE reads through MiXCR, listing each CDR3 protein once. The table includes 1.5 million or so distinct CDR3 sequences, around two fifths detected once. The clonotype originates from a woman aged 18-29 years in good health. The sample comprised blood. The chain has TRBV9 and TRBJ1-4; a possible D gene is TRBD1 (5 bases). The CDR3, as DNA: TGTGCCAGCAGCGGGGGGGTAACTAATGAAAAACTGTTTTTT. Its translation is CASSGGVTNEKLFF. Filled out from reference TRBV9 and TRBJ1-4, the complete variable domain reads DSGVTQTPKHLITATGQRVTLRCSPRSGDLSVYWYQQSLDQGLQFLIQYYNGEERAKGNILERFSAQQFPDLHSELNLSSLELGDSALYFCASSGGVTNEKLFFGSGTQLSVL.